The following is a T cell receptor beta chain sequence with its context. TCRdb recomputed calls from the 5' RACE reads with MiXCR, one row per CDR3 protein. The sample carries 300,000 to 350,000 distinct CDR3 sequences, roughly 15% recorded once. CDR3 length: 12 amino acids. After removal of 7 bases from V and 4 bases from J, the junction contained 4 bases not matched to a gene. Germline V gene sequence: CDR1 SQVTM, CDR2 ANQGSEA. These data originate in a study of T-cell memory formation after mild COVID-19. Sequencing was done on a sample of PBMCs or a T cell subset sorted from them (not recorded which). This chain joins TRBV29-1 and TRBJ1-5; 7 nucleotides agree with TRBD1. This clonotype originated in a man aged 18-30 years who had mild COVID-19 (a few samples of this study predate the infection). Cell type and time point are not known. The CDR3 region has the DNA TGCAGCGGAGGGGACAGTAATCAGCCCCAGCATTTT. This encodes CSGGDSNQPQHF. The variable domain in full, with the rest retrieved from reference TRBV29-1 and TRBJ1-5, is SAVISQKPSRDICQRGTSLTIQCQVDSQVTMMFWYRQQPGQSLTLIATANQGSEATYESGFVIDKFPISRPNLTFSTLTVSNMSPEDSSIYLCSGGDSNQPQHFGDGTRLSIL.